These T cell receptor beta chains were read from a single sample in a study of technical replicates of blood from a few donors. Sequencing was performed with immunoSEQ multiplex PCR; in TCRdb, only in-frame clones are kept and a portion is missing. The sample consists of roughly 79,000 clones, 80% to 90% of them appearing once. Material: PBMCs. These receptors came from a human donor in good health. Some clones in this sample may be carry-over from other donors' samples. CDR3s include the opening cysteine and the closing phenylalanine or tryptophan. The order of the fields is clone size, D gene, J gene, V gene, CDR3 DNA, CDR3 protein. A D gene is named only where the DNA matches it firmly. The size of a clone is reported for some rows only, either as once, few or many, or as a class for expanded clones.

size: -
D: -
J: TRBJ1-2
V: TRBV5-1
DNA: TGCGCCAGCAGCTTGGTGTCGTCGGCAGGGAAGGACTATGGCTACACCTTC
CDR3: CASSLVSSAGKDYGYTF

size: -
D: TRBD2
J: TRBJ2-2
V: TRBV7-8
DNA: TGTGCCAGCAGCTCCACACGGACTAGCGGGAGGGCCGTCCCCGGGGAGCTGTTTTTT
CDR3: CASSSTRTSGRAVPGELFF

size: -
D: -
J: TRBJ1-1
V: TRBV7-6
DNA: TGTGCCAGCAGCCACACGCCTGGGAGGGGTGTAGGGAACACTGAAGCTTTCTTT
CDR3: CASSHTPGRGVGNTEAFF

size: -
D: TRBD2
J: TRBJ2-7
V: TRBV6-1
DNA: TGTGCCAGCAGGCCGCTAGCGGGAGTCTACGAGCAGTACTTC
CDR3: CASRPLAGVYEQYF

size: -
D: -
J: TRBJ2-7
V: TRBV5-1
DNA: TGCGCCAGCAGCTTACTAGGCGCCGGAAGCGAGCAGTACTTC
CDR3: CASSLLGAGSEQYF

size: -
D: TRBD2
J: TRBJ2-7
V: TRBV7-2
DNA: TGTGCCAGCAGCTTAATAGGCGGGAGAAACGAGCAGTACTTC
CDR3: CASSLIGGRNEQYF

size: -
D: TRBD2
J: TRBJ2-1
V: TRBV7-3
DNA: TGTGCCAGCAGCTTTCGAGCGGGGGGGCCGGGTAATGAGCAGTTCTTC
CDR3: CASSFRAGGPGNEQFF

size: -
D: TRBD1
J: TRBJ1-2
V: TRBV10-3
DNA: TGTGCCATCAGTCAGGACAGGGGGCCCCGGAGTGGCTACACCTTC
CDR3: CAISQDRGPRSGYTF

size: few
D: -
J: TRBJ2-3
V: TRBV14
DNA: TGTGCCAGCAGCTACCGCCGGTTAACTAGCACAGATACGCAGTATTTT
CDR3: CASSYRRLTSTDTQYF

size: -
D: -
J: TRBJ2-7
V: TRBV13
DNA: TGTGCCAGCAGCCCCTATGAGAGCCAAGCCTACGAGCAGTACTTC
CDR3: CASSPYESQAYEQYF

size: -
D: -
J: TRBJ2-1
V: TRBV9
DNA: TGTGCCAGCAGCGTAGTTCAGGACCCGCGGGATGAGCAGTTCTTC
CDR3: CASSVVQDPRDEQFF

size: -
D: TRBD2
J: TRBJ2-2
V: TRBV7-8
DNA: TGTGCCAGCAGCCCTAGGACTAGCGGGAACACCGGGGAGCTGTTTTTT
CDR3: CASSPRTSGNTGELFF

size: -
D: TRBD2
J: TRBJ2-2
V: TRBV4-1
DNA: TGCGCCAGCAGCCGACCGACAGCGCGGGGGGGCCCGGTTACCGGGGAGCTGTTTTTT
CDR3: CASSRPTARGGPVTGELFF

size: -
D: -
J: TRBJ2-5
V: TRBV20-1
DNA: TGCAGTGCTAGAGAGGGGGCCGGCCAGTACTTC
CDR3: CSAREGAGQYF

size: -
D: TRBD2
J: TRBJ2-7
V: TRBV7-2
DNA: TGTGCCAGCAGCACGGGACTAGCCTCGGGAGAGCAGTACTTC
CDR3: CASSTGLASGEQYF

size: -
D: -
J: TRBJ1-6
V: TRBV19
DNA: TGTGCCAGTAAGGAAATGGCCGGGGGAACACCCCTCCACTTT
CDR3: CASKEMAGGTPLHF

size: -
D: -
J: TRBJ1-1
V: TRBV29-1
DNA: TGCAGCGTGGGGCCCGTCGGGGGGACTGAAGCTTTCTTT
CDR3: CSVGPVGGTEAFF

size: -
D: -
J: TRBJ2-5
V: TRBV4-3
DNA: TGCGCCAGCAGCCAAGGAACGGGGAACAAAGAGACCCAGTACTTC
CDR3: CASSQGTGNKETQYF

size: -
D: -
J: TRBJ2-3
V: TRBV5-1
DNA: TGCGCCAGCAGGAGGGAAAGTGGAATAGATACGCAGTATTTT
CDR3: CASRRESGIDTQYF

size: -
D: TRBD2
J: TRBJ2-1
V: TRBV19
DNA: TGTGCCAGTAGTACCTCTAGCGGGGGATACAATGAGCAGTTCTTC
CDR3: CASSTSSGGYNEQFF

size: once
D: -
J: TRBJ1-4
V: TRBV2
DNA: TGTGCCAGCAGGTTAGGGACACCCCAAGGGAATGAAAAACTGTTTTTT
CDR3: CASRLGTPQGNEKLFF

size: few
D: TRBD2
J: TRBJ2-2
V: TRBV2
DNA: TGTGCCAGCACCGGGACTAGCTTGGCCGGGGAGCTGTTTTTT
CDR3: CASTGTSLAGELFF

size: -
D: -
J: TRBJ1-4
V: TRBV30
DNA: TGTGCCTGGAGTGGGGCGATTGAAAAACTGTTTTTT
CDR3: CAWSGAIEKLFF

size: -
D: TRBD1
J: TRBJ2-7
V: TRBV15
DNA: TGTGCCACCAGCAGAGGTAGGGACAGGGTCTACGAGCAGTACTTC
CDR3: CATSRGRDRVYEQYF

size: -
D: -
J: TRBJ2-5
V: TRBV15
DNA: TGTGCCACCAGCAGACCTCCGGGACTCCAAGAGACCCAGTACTTC
CDR3: CATSRPPGLQETQYF

size: -
D: -
J: TRBJ1-1
V: TRBV5-1
DNA: TGCGCCAGCAGCCTGGGCGGGGTGGCTGAAGCTTTCTTT
CDR3: CASSLGGVAEAFF

size: -
D: TRBD2
J: TRBJ2-3
V: TRBV27
DNA: TGTGCCAGCAGTTTCGGTTCTCGCGGGACTAGTGTTCACCATAGCACAGATACGCAGTATTTT
CDR3: CASSFGSRGTSVHHSTDTQYF

size: many
D: -
J: TRBJ1-3
V: TRBV6-5
DNA: TGTGCCAGCTCCTTTGGGGAGAGCTCTGGAAACACCATATATTTT
CDR3: CASSFGESSGNTIYF

size: -
D: -
J: TRBJ2-3
V: TRBV6-5
DNA: TGTGCCAGCAGTTACTCTACTAGTTCAGATACGCAGTATTTT
CDR3: CASSYSTSSDTQYF

size: few
D: -
J: TRBJ2-1
V: TRBV5-4
DNA: TGTGCCAGCAGCTTGCCACTGAGTGAGCAGTTCTTC
CDR3: CASSLPLSEQFF

size: -
D: TRBD2
J: TRBJ2-3
V: TRBV10-3
DNA: TGTGCCATCAGCCGTTCCGGGACTAGCGGGGGGGGCCCTCTATCCACAGATACGCAGTATTTT
CDR3: CAISRSGTSGGGPLSTDTQYF

size: -
D: -
J: TRBJ1-4
V: TRBV7-6
DNA: TGTGCCAGCAGCCCGCAAGGGGGGGGCACTAATGAAAAACTGTTTTTT
CDR3: CASSPQGGGTNEKLFF

size: few
D: -
J: TRBJ1-1
V: TRBV6-1
DNA: TGTGCCAGCAGTGAAGTTTCGGGTAACACTGAAGCTTTCTTT
CDR3: CASSEVSGNTEAFF

size: few
D: TRBD1
J: TRBJ1-6
V: TRBV18
DNA: TGTGCCAGCTCACCTACAGGGGGCCCATATTCACCCCTCCACTTT
CDR3: CASSPTGGPYSPLHF

size: once
D: -
J: TRBJ1-1
V: TRBV7-9
DNA: TGTGCCAGCAGCTTATTATCCTTGAACACTGAAGCTTTCTTT
CDR3: CASSLLSLNTEAFF

size: -
D: TRBD1
J: TRBJ2-1
V: TRBV9
DNA: TGTGCCAGCAGCTATGGACAGGGAGCCTACAATGAGCAGTTCTTC
CDR3: CASSYGQGAYNEQFF

size: -
D: -
J: TRBJ1-2
V: TRBV7-9
DNA: TGTGCCAGCACCCGGACAGTCTATGGCTACACCTTC
CDR3: CASTRTVYGYTF

size: -
D: -
J: TRBJ1-2
V: TRBV5-6
DNA: TGTGCCAGCACAGGGGCACAGCGTTATGGCTACACCTTC
CDR3: CASTGAQRYGYTF

size: -
D: -
J: TRBJ2-1
V: TRBV30
DNA: TGTGCCTGGCAAAGTATCAGCTCCTACAATGAGCAGTTCTTC
CDR3: CAWQSISSYNEQFF

size: -
D: TRBD1
J: TRBJ2-7
V: TRBV19
DNA: TGTGCCAGTAGTATCGGGGACAGGGTCCACGAGCAGTACTTC
CDR3: CASSIGDRVHEQYF

size: -
D: -
J: TRBJ2-2
V: TRBV9
DNA: TGTGCCAGCAGCGTAAGCGGATCGAACACCGGGGAGCTGTTTTTT
CDR3: CASSVSGSNTGELFF

size: -
D: TRBD2
J: TRBJ2-3
V: TRBV7-6
DNA: TGTGCCAGCAGCTCTAGCGGGAGGGCCGGTACGCAGTATTTT
CDR3: CASSSSGRAGTQYF

size: -
D: -
J: TRBJ2-1
V: TRBV5-8
DNA: TGTGCCAGCAGCCGGGACACAACCTACAATGAGCAGTTCTTC
CDR3: CASSRDTTYNEQFF